This T cell receptor (beta chain) was retrieved from a study of tumor-infiltrating lymphocytes in primary liver carcinoma. Study as a whole: The patients presented with primary liver carcinoma, which was managed through surgical resection. The study's findings and limits: For tumor-adjacent and tumor-blood pairs, overlap was less than that seen for tumor region pairs.

Germline DNA was extracted too, while blood RNA derived from unsorted whole blood. On this clonotype: Its specificity is unknown.

The input was 400 to 500 ng total RNA; TCR beta cDNA was made from it with a constant-region primer. Libraries for TCR beta were built through three nested multiplex PCR rounds, which together made up a slightly modified ARM-PCR procedure. A C-beta reverse primer and TRBV1-TRBV30 forward primers served in each of the first two PCR rounds, at ten to eleven cycles apiece. TCRdb redid the calling of the multiplex PCR reads with MiXCR, one entry per CDR3 protein. The data hold hundreds of thousands of distinct CDR3 sequences, with nearly 60% observed a single time. The CDR3 length is 10 residues. Trimming removed 10 bases from V and 2 bases from J, with 5 bases in between. Looked up from germline, CDR1 is SGHAT and CDR2 is FQDESV (reference sequence).

The source of this sequence is a woman in her twenties or thirties with primary liver carcinoma and hepatitis B virus infection. Sequencing input: peripheral blood. This rearrangement joins TRBV11-1 to TRBJ1-1; no reliable D call. The CDR3 DNA reads as TGTGCCAATGCAAACACTGAAGCTTTCTTT. Its protein product is CANANTEAFF.